This T cell receptor beta chain was profiled in a study of shared clonotypes between healthy human individuals. This clone was observed at least ten times. The test was conducted at deep level. The method was immunoSEQ multiplex PCR; TCRdb's version includes in-frame clones alone and lacks a portion of them. The table records 500,000 to 650,000 clones, around 78% of them present only once. CDR3 length equals 14 residues. V lost 4 bases and J lost 2, with 12 bases in between. Germline CDR1 SGHDN, CDR2 FVKESK. The V gene is TRBV14, the J gene TRBJ2-7; D gene unclear. Sequencing was carried out using PBMCs. This TCR derives from a woman aged 35 to 49 in good health. Some clones in this sample may be carry-over from other donors' samples. This CDR3 reads CASSPRTNPYEQYF. In DNA form, the CDR3 reads TGTGCCAGCAGCCCCAGGACGAACCCCTACGAGCAGTACTTC.